This T cell receptor beta chain was retrieved from a study of CD8+CD57+ T cells in acquired aplastic anemia. Study results and limitations: Patients shared 25 to 30 CD8+ CDR3 sequences with controls.

The sequenced patients had an expansion of CD8+CD57+ cells seen by flow cytometry. Acquired aplastic anemia of severe grade affected all patients. Sampling of blood occurred while the patients had still received no therapy. Genomic DNA provided the template from which TCR beta VDJ and CDR3 profiles were obtained. MiXCR was run by TCRdb on the reads, yielding one entry per CDR3 protein. This table holds 260,000 or so distinct CDR3 sequences, 65% to 90% found once. As regards this clonotype: Its antigen remains unidentified. The DNA is left out, because the CDR3 cannot be placed on it with certainty; the CDR3 is given as TCRdb lists it.

The CDR3 is made up of 14 amino acids, end residues included. Germline-derived CDR1 and CDR2 are SGDLS and YYNGEE. The gene calls are TRBV9 and TRBJ2-5; no DNA check was done on the table's D call, TRBD1. The TCR was taken from a human donor with aplastic anemia. Sequencing was performed on sorted CD4+, CD8+, or CD8+CD57+ T cells (not recorded which) from PBMCs. This chain's CDR3 is CASGRGGEKLFFDF.